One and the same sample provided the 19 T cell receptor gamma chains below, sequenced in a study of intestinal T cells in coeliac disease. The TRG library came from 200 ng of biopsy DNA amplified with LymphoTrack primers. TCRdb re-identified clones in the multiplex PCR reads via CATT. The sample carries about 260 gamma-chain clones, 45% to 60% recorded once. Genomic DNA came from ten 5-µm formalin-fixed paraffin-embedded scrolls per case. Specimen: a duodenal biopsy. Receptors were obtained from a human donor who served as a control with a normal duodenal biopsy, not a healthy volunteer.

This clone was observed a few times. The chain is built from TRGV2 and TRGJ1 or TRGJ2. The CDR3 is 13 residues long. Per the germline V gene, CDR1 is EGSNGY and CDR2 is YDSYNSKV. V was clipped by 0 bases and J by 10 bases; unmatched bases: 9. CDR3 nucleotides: TGTGCCACCTGGGACGGGCGTATTATAAAGAAACTCTTT. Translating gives CATWDGRIIKKLF.

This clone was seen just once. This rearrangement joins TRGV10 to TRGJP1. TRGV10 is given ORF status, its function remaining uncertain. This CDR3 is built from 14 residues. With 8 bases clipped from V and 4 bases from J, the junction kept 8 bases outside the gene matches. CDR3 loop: CAAWDRGTGWFKIF. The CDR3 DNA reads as TGTGCTGCGTGGGATCGGGGCACTGGTTGGTTCAAGATATTT.

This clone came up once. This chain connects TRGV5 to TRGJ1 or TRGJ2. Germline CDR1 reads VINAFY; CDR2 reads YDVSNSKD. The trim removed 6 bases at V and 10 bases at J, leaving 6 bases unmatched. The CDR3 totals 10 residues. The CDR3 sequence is CATWIIKKLF. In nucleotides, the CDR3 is TGTGCCACCTGGATTATAAAGAAACTCTTT.

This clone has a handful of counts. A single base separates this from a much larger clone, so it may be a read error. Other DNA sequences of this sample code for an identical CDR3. The DNA for the CDR3 is TGTGCCACCTGGGACAGGCAACCGTATTATAAGAAGCTCTTT. It encodes CATWDRQPYYKKLF. V is TRGV5 and J is TRGJ1 or TRGJ2. The CDR3 sequence is 14 residues long. The V gene's germline CDR1 is VINAFY and CDR2 YDVSNSKD.

The CDR3 is CAAWERVVGSKIF. The CDR3 DNA reads as TGTGCTGCGTGGGAGAGGGTGGTTGGCTCAAAGATATTT. This rearrangement joins TRGV10 to TRGJP1. TRGV10 is an ORF; its function is uncertain. J was trimmed by 17 bases and V by 8 bases; bases with no gene match: 18. The CDR3 extends over 13 amino acids.

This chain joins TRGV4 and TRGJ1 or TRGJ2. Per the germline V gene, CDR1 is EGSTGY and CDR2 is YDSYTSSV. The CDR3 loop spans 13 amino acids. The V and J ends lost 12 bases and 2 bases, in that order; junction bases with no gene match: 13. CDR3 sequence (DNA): TGTGCCCACCTGGGATGGGATTATTATAAGAAACTCTTT. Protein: CAHLGWDYYKKLF.

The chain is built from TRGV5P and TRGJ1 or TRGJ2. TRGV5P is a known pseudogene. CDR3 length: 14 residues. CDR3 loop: CATWGQAICYKKLF. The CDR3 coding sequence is TGTGCCACCTGGGGGCAGGCAATCTGTTATAAGAAACTCTTT.

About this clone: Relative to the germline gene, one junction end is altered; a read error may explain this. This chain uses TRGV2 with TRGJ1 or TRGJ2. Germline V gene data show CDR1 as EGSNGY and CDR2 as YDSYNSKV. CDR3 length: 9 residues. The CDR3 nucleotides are TGTGCCACCTGGGACCGAAAATTATTT. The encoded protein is CATWDRKLF.

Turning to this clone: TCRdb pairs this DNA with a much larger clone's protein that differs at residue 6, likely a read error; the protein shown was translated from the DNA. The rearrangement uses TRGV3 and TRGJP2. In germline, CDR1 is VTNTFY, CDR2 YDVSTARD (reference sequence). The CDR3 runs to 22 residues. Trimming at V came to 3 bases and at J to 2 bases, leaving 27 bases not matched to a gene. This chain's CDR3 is CATWDGRSAPADNTSSDWIKTF. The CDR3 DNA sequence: TGTGCCACCTGGGACGGGCGCTCTGCTCCTGCCGACAATACAAGTAGTGATTGGATCAAGACGTTT.

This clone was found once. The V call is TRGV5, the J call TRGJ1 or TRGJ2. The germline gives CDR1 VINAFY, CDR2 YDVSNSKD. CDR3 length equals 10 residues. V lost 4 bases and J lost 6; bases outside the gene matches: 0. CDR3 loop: CATWDYKKLF. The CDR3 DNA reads TGTGCCACCTGGGATTATAAGAAACTCTTT.

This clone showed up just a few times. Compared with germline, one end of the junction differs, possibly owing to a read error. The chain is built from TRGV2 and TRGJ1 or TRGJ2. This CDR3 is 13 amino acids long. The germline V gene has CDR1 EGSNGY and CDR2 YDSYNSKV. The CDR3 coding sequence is TGTGCCACCTGGGACGGCTGGTATTATAAGAAACTCTTC. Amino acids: CATWDGWYYKKLF.

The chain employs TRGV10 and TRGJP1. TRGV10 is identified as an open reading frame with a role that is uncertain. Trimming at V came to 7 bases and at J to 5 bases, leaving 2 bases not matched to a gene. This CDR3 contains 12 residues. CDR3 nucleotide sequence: TGTGCTGCGTGGTCTACTGGTTGGTTCAAGATATTT. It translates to CAAWSTGWFKIF.

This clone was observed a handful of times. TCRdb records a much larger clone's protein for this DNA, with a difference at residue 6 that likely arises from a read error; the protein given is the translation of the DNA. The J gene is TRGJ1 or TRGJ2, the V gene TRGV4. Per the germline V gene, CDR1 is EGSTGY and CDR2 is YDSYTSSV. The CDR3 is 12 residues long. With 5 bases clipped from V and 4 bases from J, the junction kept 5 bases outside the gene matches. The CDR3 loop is CATWGKYYKKLF. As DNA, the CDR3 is TGTGCCACCTGGGGGAAGTATTATAAGAAACTCTTT.

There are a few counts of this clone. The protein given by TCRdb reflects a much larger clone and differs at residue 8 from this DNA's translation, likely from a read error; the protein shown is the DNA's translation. The CDR3 region is CATWDRPHYKKLF. The CDR3, as DNA: TGTGCCACCTGGGACAGGCCTCATTATAAGAAACTCTTT. The J gene is TRGJ1 or TRGJ2, the V gene TRGV3. CDR1 and CDR2 (germline): VTNTFY, YDVSTARD (reference sequence). The V and J ends lost 0 bases and 5 bases, in that order; junction bases with no gene match: 4. CDR3 length equals 13 residues.

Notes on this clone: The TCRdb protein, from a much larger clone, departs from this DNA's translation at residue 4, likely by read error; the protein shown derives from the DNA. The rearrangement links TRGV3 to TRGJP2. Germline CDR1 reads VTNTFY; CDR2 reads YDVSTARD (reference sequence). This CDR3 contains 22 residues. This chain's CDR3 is CATRDRRSAPADNTSSDWIKTF. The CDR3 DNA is TGTGCCACCCGGGACAGGCGCTCTGCTCCTGCCGACAATACAAGTAGTGATTGGATCAAGACGTTT.

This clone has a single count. CDR3 coding DNA: TGTGCCACCTGGGATAATCCTACGACCACTGGTTGGTTCAAGATATTT. It codes for CATWDNPTTTGWFKIF. The chain joins TRGV8 to TRGJP1. The CDR3 runs to 16 residues. Germline CDR1 VENAVY, CDR2 YDSYNSRV. The V gene end was trimmed by 2 bases and the J gene end by 2 bases; junction bases not matched to a gene: 8.

CDR3 loop: CAAWDSLIRKLF. CDR3 sequence (DNA): TGTGCTGCGTGGGATTCTCTTATAAGGAAACTCTTT. The chain is built from TRGV10 and TRGJ1 or TRGJ2. TRGV10 is sorted into the ORF group, with uncertain function. The CDR3 is made up of 12 amino acids. Trimming cost V 8 bases and J 12 bases; bases outside gene matches: 14.

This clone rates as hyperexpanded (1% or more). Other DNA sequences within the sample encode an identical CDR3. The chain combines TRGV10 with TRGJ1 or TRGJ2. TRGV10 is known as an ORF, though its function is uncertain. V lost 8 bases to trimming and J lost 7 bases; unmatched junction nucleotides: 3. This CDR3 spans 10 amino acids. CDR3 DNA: TGTGCTGCGTGGCTATATAAGAAACTCTTT. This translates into CAAWLYKKLF.

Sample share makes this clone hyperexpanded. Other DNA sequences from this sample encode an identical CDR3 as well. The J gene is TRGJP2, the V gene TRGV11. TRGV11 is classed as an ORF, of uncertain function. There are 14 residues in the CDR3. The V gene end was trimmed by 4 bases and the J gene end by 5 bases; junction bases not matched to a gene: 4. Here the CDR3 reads CACWISRSDWIKTF. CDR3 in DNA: TGTGCCTGCTGGATTAGTCGGAGTGATTGGATCAAGACGTTT.